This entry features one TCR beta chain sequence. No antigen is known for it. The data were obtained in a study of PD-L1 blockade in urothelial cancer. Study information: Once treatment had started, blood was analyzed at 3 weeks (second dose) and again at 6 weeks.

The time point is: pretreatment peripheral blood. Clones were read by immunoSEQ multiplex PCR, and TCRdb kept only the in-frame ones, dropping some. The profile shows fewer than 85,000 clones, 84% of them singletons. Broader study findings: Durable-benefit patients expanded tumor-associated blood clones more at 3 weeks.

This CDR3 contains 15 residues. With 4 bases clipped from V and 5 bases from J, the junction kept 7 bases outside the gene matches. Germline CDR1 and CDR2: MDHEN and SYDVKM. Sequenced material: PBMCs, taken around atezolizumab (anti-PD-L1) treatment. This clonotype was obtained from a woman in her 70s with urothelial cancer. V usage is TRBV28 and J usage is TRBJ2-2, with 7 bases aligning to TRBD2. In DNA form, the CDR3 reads TGTGCCAGCAGTTCAGGGAGGGGTTCGACCGGGGAGCTGTTTTTT. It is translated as CASSSGRGSTGELFF. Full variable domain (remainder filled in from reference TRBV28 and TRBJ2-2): DVKVTQSSRYLVKRTGEKVFLECVQDMDHENMFWYRQDPGLGLRLIYFSYDVKMKEKGDIPEGYSVSREKKERFSLILESASTNQTSMYLCASSSGRGSTGELFFGEGSRLTVL.